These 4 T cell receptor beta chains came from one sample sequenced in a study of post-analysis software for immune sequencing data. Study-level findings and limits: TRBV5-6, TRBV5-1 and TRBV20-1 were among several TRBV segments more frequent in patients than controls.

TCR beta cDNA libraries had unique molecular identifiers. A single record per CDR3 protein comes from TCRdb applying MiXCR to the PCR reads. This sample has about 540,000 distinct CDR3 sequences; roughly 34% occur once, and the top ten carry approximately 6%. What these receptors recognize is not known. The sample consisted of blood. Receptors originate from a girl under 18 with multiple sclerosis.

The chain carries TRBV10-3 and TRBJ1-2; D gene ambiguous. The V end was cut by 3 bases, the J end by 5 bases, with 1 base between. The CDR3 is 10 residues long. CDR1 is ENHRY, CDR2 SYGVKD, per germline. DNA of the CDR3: TGTGCCATCAGTGATTATGGCTACACCTTC. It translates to CAISDYGYTF.

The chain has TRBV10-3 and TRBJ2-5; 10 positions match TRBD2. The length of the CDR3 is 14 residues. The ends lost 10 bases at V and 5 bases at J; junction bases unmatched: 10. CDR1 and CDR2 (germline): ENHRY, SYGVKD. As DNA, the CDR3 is TGTGCCACCGGGCCTAGCGGGGGTCCGGAGACCCAGTACTTC. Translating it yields CATGPSGGPETQYF.

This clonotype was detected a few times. The CDR3 is CASSSIGSGELFF. CDR3 nucleotides: TGTGCCAGCAGCTCAATAGGCTCCGGGGAGCTGTTTTTT. The chain joins TRBV7-3 to TRBJ2-2; D is unclear. This CDR3 has 13 residues. V shed 4 bases and J shed 6 bases, with 9 bases lying between them. Germline values: CDR1 SGHTA, CDR2 FQGTGA.

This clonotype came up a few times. CDR3 sequence reads: CASSYVGNEQFF. The CDR3 coding sequence is TGTGCCAGCAGCTACGTTGGCAATGAGCAGTTCTTC. The chain joins TRBV7-2 to TRBJ2-1; no clear D gene. Trimming stripped 4 bases from V and 6 bases from J, with 7 bases between. CDR3 length equals 12 residues. From germline, CDR1 is SGHTA and CDR2 FQGNSA.